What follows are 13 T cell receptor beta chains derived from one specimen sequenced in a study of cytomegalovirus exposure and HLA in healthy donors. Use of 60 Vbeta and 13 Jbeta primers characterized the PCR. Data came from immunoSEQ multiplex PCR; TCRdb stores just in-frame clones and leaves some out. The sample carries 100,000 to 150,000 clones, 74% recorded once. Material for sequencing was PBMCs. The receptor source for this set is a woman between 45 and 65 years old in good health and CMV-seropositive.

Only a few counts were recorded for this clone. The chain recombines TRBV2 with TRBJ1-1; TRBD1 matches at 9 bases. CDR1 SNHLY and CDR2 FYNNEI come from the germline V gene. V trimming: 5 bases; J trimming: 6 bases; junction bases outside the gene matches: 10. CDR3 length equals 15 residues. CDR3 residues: CASSRDRVGNAEAFF. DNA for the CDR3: TGTGCCAGCAGTCGGGACAGGGTGGGTAACGCTGAAGCTTTCTTT. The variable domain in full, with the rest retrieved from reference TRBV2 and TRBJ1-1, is EPEVTQTPSHQVTQMGQEVILRCVPISNHLYFYWYRQILGQKVEFLVSFYNNEISEKSEIFDDQFSVERPDGSNFTLKIRSTKLEDSAMYFCASSRDRVGNAEAFFGQGTRLTVV.

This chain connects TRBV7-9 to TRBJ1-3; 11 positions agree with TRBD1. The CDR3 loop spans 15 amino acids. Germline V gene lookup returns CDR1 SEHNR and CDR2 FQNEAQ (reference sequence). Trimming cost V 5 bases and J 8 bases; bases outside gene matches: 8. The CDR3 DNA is TGTGCCAGCAGCCCTCGGACAGGGGGCATAGACACCATATATTTT. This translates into CASSPRTGGIDTIYF.

CDR3: CASSYSGGNQPQHF. CDR3 nucleotides: TGTGCCAGCAGTTACTCCGGGGGCAATCAGCCCCAGCATTTT. The chain couples TRBV6-5 to TRBJ1-5, with D unclear. The CDR3 has 14 residues. The V and J ends lost 0 bases and 2 bases respectively, with 5 bases between them. The germline CDR1 and CDR2 sequences are MNHEY and SVGAGI.

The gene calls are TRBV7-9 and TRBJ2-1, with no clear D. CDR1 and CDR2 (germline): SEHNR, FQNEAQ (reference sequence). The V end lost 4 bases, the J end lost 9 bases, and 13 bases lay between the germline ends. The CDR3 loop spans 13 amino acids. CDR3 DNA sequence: TGTGCCAGCAGCTGGTCAGTGTCGGGTGAGCAGTTCTTC. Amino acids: CASSWSVSGEQFF.

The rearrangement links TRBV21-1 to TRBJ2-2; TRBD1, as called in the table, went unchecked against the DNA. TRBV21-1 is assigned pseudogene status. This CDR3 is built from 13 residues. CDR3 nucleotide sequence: TGTGCCAGCAGTAACAGGGGAACCGGGGAGCTGTTTTTT. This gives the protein CASSNRGTGELFF.

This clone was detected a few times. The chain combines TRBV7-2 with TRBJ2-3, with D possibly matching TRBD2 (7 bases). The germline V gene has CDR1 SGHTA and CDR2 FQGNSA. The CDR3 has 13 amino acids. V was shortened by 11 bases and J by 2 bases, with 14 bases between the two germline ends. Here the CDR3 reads CAYGGGLTDTQYF. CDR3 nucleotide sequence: TGTGCCTATGGGGGGGGGCTCACAGATACGCAGTATTTT.

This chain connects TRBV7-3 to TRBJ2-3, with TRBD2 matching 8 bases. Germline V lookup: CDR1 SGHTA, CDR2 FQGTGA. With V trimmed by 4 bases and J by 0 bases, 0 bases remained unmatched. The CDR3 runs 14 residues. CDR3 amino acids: CASSSSGSTDTQYF. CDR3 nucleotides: TGTGCCAGCAGCTCTAGCGGGAGCACAGATACGCAGTATTTT.

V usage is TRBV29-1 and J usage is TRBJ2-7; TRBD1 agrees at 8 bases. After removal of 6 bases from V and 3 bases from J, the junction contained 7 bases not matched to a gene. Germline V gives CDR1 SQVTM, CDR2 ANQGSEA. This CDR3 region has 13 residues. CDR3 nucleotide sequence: TGCAGCGTCCGAGGACAGGGCAACTACGAGCAGTACTTC. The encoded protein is CSVRGQGNYEQYF.

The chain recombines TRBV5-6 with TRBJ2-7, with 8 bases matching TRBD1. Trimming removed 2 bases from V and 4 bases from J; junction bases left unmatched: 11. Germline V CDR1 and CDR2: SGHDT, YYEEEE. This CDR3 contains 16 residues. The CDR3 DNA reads TGTGCCAGCAGCTTCTATCAGGGGGCGCTTTTGTACGAGCAGTACTTC. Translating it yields CASSFYQGALLYEQYF.

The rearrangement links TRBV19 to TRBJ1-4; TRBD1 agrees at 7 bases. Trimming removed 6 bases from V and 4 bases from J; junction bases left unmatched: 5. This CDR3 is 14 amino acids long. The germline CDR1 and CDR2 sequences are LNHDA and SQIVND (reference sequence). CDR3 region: CASSGRQGNEKLFF. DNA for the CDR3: TGTGCCAGTAGCGGAAGACAGGGTAATGAAAAACTGTTTTTT.

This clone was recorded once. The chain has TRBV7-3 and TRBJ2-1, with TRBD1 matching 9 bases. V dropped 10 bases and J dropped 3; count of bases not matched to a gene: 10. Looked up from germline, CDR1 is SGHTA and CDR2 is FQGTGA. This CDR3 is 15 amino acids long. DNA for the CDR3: TGTGCCACTGCCCGAACAGGGGGCGGCTACAATGAGCAGTTCTTC. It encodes CATARTGGGYNEQFF.

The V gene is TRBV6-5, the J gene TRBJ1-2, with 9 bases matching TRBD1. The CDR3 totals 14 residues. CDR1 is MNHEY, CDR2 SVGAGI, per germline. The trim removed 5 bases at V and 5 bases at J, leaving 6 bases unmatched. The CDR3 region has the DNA TGTGCCAGCAGTGGTCGGACAGGGGAGTATGGCTACACCTTC. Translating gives CASSGRTGEYGYTF.

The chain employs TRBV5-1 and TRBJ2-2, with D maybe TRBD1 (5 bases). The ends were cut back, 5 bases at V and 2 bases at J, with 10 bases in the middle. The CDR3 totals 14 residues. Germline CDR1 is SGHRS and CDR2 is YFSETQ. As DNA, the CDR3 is TGCGCCAGCAGGATTACAGGAAACACCGGGGAGCTGTTTTTT. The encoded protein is CASRITGNTGELFF.